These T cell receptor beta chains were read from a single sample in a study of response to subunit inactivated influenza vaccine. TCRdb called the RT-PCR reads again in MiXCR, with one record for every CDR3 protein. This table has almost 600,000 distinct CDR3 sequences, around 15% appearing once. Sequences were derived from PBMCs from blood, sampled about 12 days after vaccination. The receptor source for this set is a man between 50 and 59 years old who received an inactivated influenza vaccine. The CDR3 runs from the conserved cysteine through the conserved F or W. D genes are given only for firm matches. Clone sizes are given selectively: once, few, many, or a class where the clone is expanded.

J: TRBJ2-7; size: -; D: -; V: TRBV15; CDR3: CATKQGPSGEQYF; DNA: TGTGCCACCAAGCAGGGCCCATCAGGGGAGCAGTACTTC
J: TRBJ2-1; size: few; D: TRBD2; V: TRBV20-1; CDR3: CSATSGRALSNEQFF; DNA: TGCAGTGCTACTAGCGGGAGGGCCCTTTCCAATGAGCAGTTCTTC
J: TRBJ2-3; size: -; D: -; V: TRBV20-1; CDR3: CSARVEEVGVDTQYF; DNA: TGCAGTGCTAGGGTTGAGGAGGTTGGCGTCGATACGCAGTATTTT
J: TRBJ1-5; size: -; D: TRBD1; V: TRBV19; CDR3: CASSIWTGDQPQHF; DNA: TGTGCCAGTAGTATCTGGACAGGGGATCAGCCCCAGCATTTT
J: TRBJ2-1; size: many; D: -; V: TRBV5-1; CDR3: CASSLLGNEQFF; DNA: TGCGCCAGCAGCTTGTTGGGAAATGAGCAGTTCTTC
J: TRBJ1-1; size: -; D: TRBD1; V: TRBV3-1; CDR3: CASSQGTGRNTEAFF; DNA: TGTGCCAGCAGCCAAGGGACAGGGCGCAACACTGAAGCTTTCTTT
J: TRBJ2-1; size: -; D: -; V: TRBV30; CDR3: CASQANSYNEQFF; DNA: TGTGCCTCCCAGGCCAACTCCTACAATGAGCAGTTCTTC
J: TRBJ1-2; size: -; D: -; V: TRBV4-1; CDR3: CASSQGSTASYGYTF; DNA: TGCGCCAGCAGCCAAGGTAGTACAGCGTCTTATGGCTACACCTTC
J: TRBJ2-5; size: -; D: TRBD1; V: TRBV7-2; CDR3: CASSLDGQDQYF; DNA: TGTGCCAGCAGCTTAGACGGACAGGACCAATACTTC
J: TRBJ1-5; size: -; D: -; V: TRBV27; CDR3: CASSLLGGRGQPQHF; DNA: TGTGCCAGCAGTTTATTAGGGGGGCGCGGGCAGCCCCAGCATTTT
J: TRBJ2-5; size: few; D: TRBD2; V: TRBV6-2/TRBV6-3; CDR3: CASRSGISYQETQYF; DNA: TGTGCCAGCCGTAGCGGGATCTCGTACCAAGAGACCCAGTACTTC
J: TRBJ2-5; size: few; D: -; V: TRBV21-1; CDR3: CASSKGGSGTPQETQYF; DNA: TGTGCCAGCAGCAAAGGGGGGTCCGGGACACCTCAAGAGACCCAGTACTTC
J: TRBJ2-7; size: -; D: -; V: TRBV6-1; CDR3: CASARGLSYEQYF; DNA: TGTGCCAGCGCCCGTGGACTCTCCTACGAGCAGTACTTC
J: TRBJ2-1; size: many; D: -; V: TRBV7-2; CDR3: CASSKPGDYNEQFF; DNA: TGTGCCAGCAGCAAACCGGGCGACTACAATGAGCAGTTCTTC
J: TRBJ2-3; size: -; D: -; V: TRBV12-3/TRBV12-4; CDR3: CASSFTRTGADTQYF; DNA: TGTGCCAGCAGTTTCACGAGGACGGGTGCAGATACGCAGTATTTT
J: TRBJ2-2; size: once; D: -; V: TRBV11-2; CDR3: CASSLGRGGLYANTGELFF; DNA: TGTGCCAGCAGCTTAGGACGGGGCGGTCTTTACGCGAACACCGGGGAGCTGTTTTTT
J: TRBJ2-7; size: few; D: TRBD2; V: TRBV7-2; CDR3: CASSTSGLAGPYEQYF; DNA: TGTGCCAGCAGCACTTCGGGACTAGCGGGTCCCTACGAGCAGTACTTC
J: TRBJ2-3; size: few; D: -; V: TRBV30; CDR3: CAWSVGVAQYF; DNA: TGTGCCTGGAGTGTAGGGGTGGCGCAGTATTTT
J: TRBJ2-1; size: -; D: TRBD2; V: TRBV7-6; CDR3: CASSNTGTRSYNEQFF; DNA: TGTGCCAGCAGCAACACCGGGACTAGATCCTACAATGAGCAGTTCTTC
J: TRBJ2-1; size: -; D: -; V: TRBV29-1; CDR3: CSVGEAYNEQFF; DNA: TGCAGCGTTGGCGAGGCGTACAATGAGCAGTTCTTC
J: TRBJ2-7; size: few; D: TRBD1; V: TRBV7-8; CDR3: CASSSEPGQSYEQYF; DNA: TGTGCCAGCAGCTCTGAACCGGGACAGTCTTACGAGCAGTACTTC
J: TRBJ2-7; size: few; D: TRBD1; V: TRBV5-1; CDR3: CASSQVQGRKDEQYF; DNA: TGCGCCAGCAGCCAAGTACAGGGGCGGAAGGACGAGCAGTACTTC
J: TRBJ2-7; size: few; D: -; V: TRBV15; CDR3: CATSKRGYEQYF; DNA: TGTGCCACCAGCAAACGAGGCTACGAGCAGTACTTC
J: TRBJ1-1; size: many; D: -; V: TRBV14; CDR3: CASSQQANTEAFF; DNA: TGTGCCAGCAGCCAACAGGCGAACACTGAAGCTTTCTTT
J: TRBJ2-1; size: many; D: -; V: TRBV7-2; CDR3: CASSPSGWDEQFF; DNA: TGTGCCAGCAGCCCGTCCGGTTGGGATGAGCAGTTCTTC
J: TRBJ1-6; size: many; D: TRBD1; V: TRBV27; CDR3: CASKVQGQNSPLHF; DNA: TGTGCCAGCAAAGTACAGGGGCAGAATTCACCCCTCCACTTT
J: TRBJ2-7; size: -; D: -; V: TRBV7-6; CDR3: CASSSLTGTSYEQYF; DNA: TGTGCCAGCAGCTCCTTGACGGGGACCTCCTACGAGCAGTACTTC
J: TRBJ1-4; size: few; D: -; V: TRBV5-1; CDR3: CASSLGGATEKLFF; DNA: TGCGCCAGCAGCTTGGGGGGGGCCACTGAAAAACTGTTTTTT
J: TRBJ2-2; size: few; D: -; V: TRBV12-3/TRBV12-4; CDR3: CASSLTGRGGELFF; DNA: TGTGCCAGCAGTTTAACGGGGCGAGGCGGGGAGCTGTTTTTT
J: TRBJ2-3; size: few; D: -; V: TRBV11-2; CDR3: CASSLMFGVSGTDTQYF; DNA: TGTGCCAGCAGCTTGATGTTTGGAGTTAGTGGCACAGATACGCAGTATTTT
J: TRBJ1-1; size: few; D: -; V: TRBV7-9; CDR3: CASGRGPNTEAFF; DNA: TGTGCCAGTGGTCGCGGACCGAACACTGAAGCTTTCTTT
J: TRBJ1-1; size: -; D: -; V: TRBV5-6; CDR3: CASRKRTRLGPEAFF; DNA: TGTGCCAGCAGAAAACGGACGCGTCTTGGTCCGGAAGCTTTCTTT
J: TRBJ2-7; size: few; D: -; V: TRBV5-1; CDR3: CASSLEAGKSYEQYF; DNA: TGCGCCAGCAGCTTGGAGGCAGGGAAGTCCTACGAGCAGTACTTC
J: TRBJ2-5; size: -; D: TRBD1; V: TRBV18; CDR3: CASYRDRAETQYF; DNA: TGTGCCAGCTACCGGGACAGGGCAGAGACCCAGTACTTC
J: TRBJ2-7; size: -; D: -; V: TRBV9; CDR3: CASSVGVAGEQYF; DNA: TGTGCCAGCAGCGTAGGTGTTGCGGGGGAGCAGTACTTC
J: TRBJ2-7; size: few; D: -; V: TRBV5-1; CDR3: CASSHGGGPTYEQYF; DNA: TGCGCCAGCAGCCACGGTGGAGGGCCCACCTACGAGCAGTACTTC
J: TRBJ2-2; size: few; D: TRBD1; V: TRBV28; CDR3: CASFGQAFAGELFF; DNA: TGTGCCAGCTTCGGACAGGCGTTCGCCGGGGAGCTGTTTTTT
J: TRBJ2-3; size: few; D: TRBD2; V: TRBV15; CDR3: CATSQTSGGYPTSTDTQYF; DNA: TGTGCCACCAGCCAGACTAGCGGGGGTTACCCGACCAGCACAGATACGCAGTATTTT
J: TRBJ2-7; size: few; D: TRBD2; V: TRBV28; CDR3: CASSLLAGVMGAYEQYF; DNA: TGTGCCAGCAGTTTGCTAGCGGGAGTGATGGGAGCCTACGAGCAGTACTTC
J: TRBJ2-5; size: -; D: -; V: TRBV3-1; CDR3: CASSQRMWETQYF; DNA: TGTGCCAGCAGCCAAAGAATGTGGGAGACCCAGTACTTC
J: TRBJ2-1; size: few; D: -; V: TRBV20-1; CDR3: CSARLYVGNEQFF; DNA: TGCAGTGCTAGACTTTATGTGGGCAATGAGCAGTTCTTC
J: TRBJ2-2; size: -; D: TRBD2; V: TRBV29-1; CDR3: CSVGGTSGSSSNTGELFF; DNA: TGCAGCGTCGGGGGAACTAGCGGGAGTTCGTCGAACACCGGGGAGCTGTTTTTT
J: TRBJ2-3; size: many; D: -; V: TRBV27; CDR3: CASSLVVTDTQYF; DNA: TGTGCCAGCAGTTTAGTGGTCACAGATACGCAGTATTTT
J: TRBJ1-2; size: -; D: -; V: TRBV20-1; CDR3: CSAWYQGFSGYTF; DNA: TGCAGTGCGTGGTATCAGGGGTTCAGTGGCTACACCTTC
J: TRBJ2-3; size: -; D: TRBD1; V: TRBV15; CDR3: CATSRDAGTGNTDTQYF; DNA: TGTGCCACCAGCAGAGACGCCGGGACAGGGAACACAGATACGCAGTATTTT
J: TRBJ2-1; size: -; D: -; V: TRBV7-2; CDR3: CASSLYAGAYNEQFF; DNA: TGTGCCAGCAGCTTGTACGCGGGGGCGTACAATGAGCAGTTCTTC